These 12 T cell receptor beta chains were sequenced from one sample in a study of cytomegalovirus exposure and HLA in healthy donors. Vbeta (60) and Jbeta (13) primers were used in the PCR. The assay was immunoSEQ multiplex PCR, and TCRdb's table has in-frame clones only and misses some. The table records some 130,000 clones, more than 70% of them present only once. Source material: PBMCs. All receptors derive from a young man in good health and CMV-seronegative.

The DNA of the CDR3 is TGTGCCAGCTCAAGGACAGGGGCAAGCCAGCCCCAGCATTTT. This codes for CASSRTGASQPQHF. This chain links TRBV2 with TRBJ1-5; 9 bases align to TRBD1. This CDR3 has 14 amino acids. Germline CDR1 SNHLY, CDR2 FYNNEI. Germline trimming cut 8 bases from V and 7 bases from J; bases unmatched to any gene: 9.

The chain links TRBV29-1 to TRBJ2-5; a possible D gene is TRBD2 (7 bases). The V end was cut by 6 bases, the J end by 7 bases, with 24 bases between. The CDR3 totals 15 residues. Germline lookup yields CDR1 SQVTM and CDR2 ANQGSEA. The CDR3 coding sequence is TGCAGCGTCGAAAGGGGGGGGGCCCCGTTGGGGACCCAGTACTTC. Translated, it gives CSVERGGAPLGTQYF.

In this sample, this clone turned up a few times. The chain couples TRBV19 to TRBJ1-2; perhaps TRBD1 as D (5 bases). Between the trimmed V and J ends, which lost 0 bases and 5 bases, there was a span of 7 bases. Germline V gene sequence: CDR1 LNHDA, CDR2 SQIVND (reference sequence). CDR3 length equals 13 residues. The CDR3 loop reads CASSIDPGYGYTF. CDR3 bases: TGTGCCAGTAGTATAGATCCAGGGTATGGCTACACCTTC.

The rearrangement uses TRBV11-2 and TRBJ2-1; 7 nucleotides line up with TRBD1. CDR3 size: 15 residues. Per the germline V gene, CDR1 is SGHAT and CDR2 is FQNNGV. Losses at the gene ends were 1 base for V and 2 bases for J; bases not matched to a gene: 2. The CDR3 spells CASSLGTGPYNEQFF. The CDR3 DNA reads as TGTGCCAGCAGCTTAGGGACAGGCCCCTACAATGAGCAGTTCTTC.

This clone was found once. This chain joins TRBV6-1 and TRBJ1-1; D gene uncertain. V lost 2 bases and J 1 base, leaving 5 bases between the germline ends. There are 13 residues in the CDR3. Germline V CDR1 and CDR2: MNHNS, SASEGT. CDR3 sequence (DNA): TGTGCCAGCAGTGAACGACAGAACACTGAAGCTTTCTTT. Protein sequence: CASSERQNTEAFF.

The V and J genes are TRBV19 and TRBJ1-5; D not certain. Germline V gene sequence: CDR1 LNHDA, CDR2 SQIVND (reference sequence). V lost 0 bases, J lost 4 bases, and 10 bases lay in between. This CDR3 spans 15 amino acids. The CDR3 nucleotides are TGTGCCAGTAGTATAGAGGGAGGAATGAATCAGCCCCAGCATTTT. This gives the protein CASSIEGGMNQPQHF.

This chain links TRBV7-2 with TRBJ1-2, with TRBD1 matching 10 bases. Germline V gene data show CDR1 as SGHTA and CDR2 as FQGNSA. V was pared by 3 bases and J by 2 bases, with 12 bases of the junction left unmatched. The CDR3 covers 18 residues. For the CDR3, the DNA is TGTGCCAGCAGCTTCCCCCACTACCTGGACAGGGGGAACTATGGCTACACCTTC. It encodes CASSFPHYLDRGNYGYTF.

The chain is built from TRBV19 and TRBJ1-1; D unresolved. With 7 bases removed from V and 2 bases from J, the gap between germline ends came to 17 bases. The CDR3 covers 15 residues. Germline V gene sequence: CDR1 LNHDA, CDR2 SQIVND (reference sequence). The DNA of the CDR3 is TGTGCCAGTACCCCTTCGGGGTATTCCAACACTGAAGCTTTCTTT. Its protein product is CASTPSGYSNTEAFF.

The chain employs TRBV29-1 and TRBJ2-7; 13 bases agree with TRBD2. The CDR3 consists of 15 residues. CDR1 and CDR2 from the germline V gene are SQVTM and ANQGSEA. V was pared by 7 bases and J by 4 bases, with 10 bases of the junction left unmatched. CDR3 loop: CSATGLAGAFYEQYF. In DNA, the CDR3 is TGCAGCGCAACCGGACTAGCGGGGGCTTTTTACGAGCAGTACTTC.

The J gene is TRBJ2-7, the V gene TRBV21-1; TRBD1, as called in the table, went unchecked against the DNA. TRBV21-1 is a pseudogene. There are 16 residues in the CDR3. Written as DNA, the CDR3 is TGTGCCAGCAGCAACGCCGGACAGGGGACCTCCTACGAGCAGTACTTC. Its protein product is CASSNAGQGTSYEQYF.

The genes are TRBV6-5 and TRBJ2-1; 8 bases fit TRBD2. Germline V CDR1 and CDR2: MNHEY, SVGAGI. This CDR3 is 14 amino acids long. The V and J ends lost 5 bases and 4 bases, in that order; junction bases with no gene match: 4. The chain's CDR3 is CASSGAGGYNEQFF. DNA of the CDR3: TGTGCCAGCAGTGGGGCGGGAGGTTACAATGAGCAGTTCTTC.

V usage is TRBV21-1 and J usage is TRBJ1-5; whether TRBD1, the table's D call, matches the DNA was not checked. TRBV21-1 is a listed pseudogene. This CDR3 has 16 residues. The CDR3 coding sequence is TGTGCCAGCAGCAAAACGACAGGACTTAGCAATCAGCCCCAGCATTTT. Its protein product is CASSKTTGLSNQPQHF.